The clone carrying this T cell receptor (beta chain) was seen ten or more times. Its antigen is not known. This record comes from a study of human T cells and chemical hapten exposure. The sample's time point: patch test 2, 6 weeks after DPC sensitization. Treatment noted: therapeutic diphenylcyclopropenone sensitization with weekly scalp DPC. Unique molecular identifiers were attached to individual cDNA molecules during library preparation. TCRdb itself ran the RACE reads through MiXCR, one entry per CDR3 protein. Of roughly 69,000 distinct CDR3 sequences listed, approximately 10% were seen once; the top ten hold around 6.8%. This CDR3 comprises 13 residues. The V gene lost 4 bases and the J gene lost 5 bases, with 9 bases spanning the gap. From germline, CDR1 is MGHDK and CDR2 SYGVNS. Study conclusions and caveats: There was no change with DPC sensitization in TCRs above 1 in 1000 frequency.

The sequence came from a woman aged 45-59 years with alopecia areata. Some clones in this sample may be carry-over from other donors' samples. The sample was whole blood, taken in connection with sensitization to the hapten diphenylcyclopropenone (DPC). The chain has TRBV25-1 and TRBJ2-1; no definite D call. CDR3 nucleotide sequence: TGTGCCAGCAGTGTTCCCGGTGACAATGAGCAGTTCTTC. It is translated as CASSVPGDNEQFF.